A single sample is the source of the 27 T cell receptor beta chains below, sequenced in a study of PD-L1 blockade in urothelial cancer (dated by TCRdb to about 2017). Explained via the paper, the time point label denotes: pretreatment peripheral blood. The library was built by means of the immunoSEQ multiplex PCR assay. In TCRdb, the immuneACCESS table is reduced to in-frame sequences with V and J assigned. These tables do not hold every clone; where another copy was compared, an unresolved V gene accounts for under half, and the others remain unexplained. Within this sample are 95,000 to 100,000 clones, with about nine tenths of them counted one time only. 1.5% to 2% of the sample is in the top ten clones. The sequences come from PBMCs, collected around atezolizumab (anti-PD-L1) treatment. These receptors all come from a man in his sixties with urothelial cancer.

The rearrangement uses TRBV27 and TRBJ2-7; a possible D gene is TRBD2 (6 bases). V was clipped by 4 bases and J by 1 base, with 11 bases between them. The germline gives CDR1 MNHEY, CDR2 SMNVEV (reference sequence). The CDR3 runs to 14 residues. In DNA, the CDR3 is TGTGCCAGCAGTTCCCGGGACTCTTCCTACGAGCAGTACTTC. This translates into CASSSRDSSYEQYF.

Notes on this clone: The sample carries other DNA sequences with the same CDR3. This chain connects TRBV7-9 to TRBJ2-7, with unresolved D. The CDR3 length is 12 residues. Looked up from germline, CDR1 is SEHNR and CDR2 is FQNEAQ (reference sequence). Deletions cut 5 bases from V and 2 bases from J, with 7 bases between. CDR3 loop: CASSPRPYEQYF. The CDR3 DNA reads as TGTGCCAGCAGCCCTCGTCCCTACGAGCAGTACTTC.

This clone showed up just once. The chain recombines TRBV29-1 with TRBJ2-7, with a tentative D call TRBD2 (6 bases). Trimming cost V 5 bases and J 2 bases, with 13 bases left between them. The CDR3 sequence is 13 residues long. The germline V gene encodes CDR1 SQVTM and CDR2 ANQGSEA. The CDR3 spells CSVSPGGAYEQYF. The DNA for the CDR3 is TGCAGCGTTTCTCCCGGAGGGGCCTACGAGCAGTACTTC.

The chain combines TRBV5-1 with TRBJ2-1; 10 bases line up with TRBD2. The CDR3 totals 15 residues. Looked up from germline, CDR1 is SGHRS and CDR2 is YFSETQ. Trimming at V came to 0 bases and at J to 9 bases, leaving 6 bases not matched to a gene. The CDR3: CASSLDPSGRGEQFF. The CDR3 bases are TGCGCCAGCAGCTTGGACCCTAGCGGGAGAGGTGAGCAGTTCTTC.

The chain has TRBV5-6 and TRBJ1-1; D unclear. Germline V lookup: CDR1 SGHDT, CDR2 YYEEEE. This CDR3 has 16 residues. V was shortened by 4 bases and J by 5 bases, with 21 bases between the two germline ends. CDR3 sequence (DNA): TGTGCCAGCAGCACCCGGCACATGGAGGCGGGGACTGAAGCTTTCTTT. Amino acid sequence: CASSTRHMEAGTEAFF.

In the case of this clone: The junction does not match germline at one end; this may be a read error. This rearrangement joins TRBV20-1 to TRBJ1-1, with a possible D match to TRBD1 (5 bases). Germline V gives CDR1 DFQATT, CDR2 SNEGSKA (reference sequence). This CDR3 is 11 amino acids long. DNA for the CDR3: TGCAGTGCGAGAGGGGAGACTGAAGCTTTCTTT. This gives the protein CSARGETEAFF.

This rearrangement joins TRBV9 to TRBJ2-5; TRBD1 matches 7 bases. CDR1 SGDLS and CDR2 YYNGEE come from the germline V gene. V was pared by 6 bases and J by 2 bases, with 7 bases of the junction left unmatched. The CDR3 is 14 amino acids. The chain's CDR3 is CASNQQGQQETQYF. CDR3 nucleotide sequence: TGTGCCAGCAACCAACAGGGGCAACAAGAGACCCAGTACTTC.

This clone was seen once. CDR3 amino acids: CASSEAISGGAGGELFF. The DNA of the CDR3 is TGTGCCAGCAGTGAAGCGATAAGCGGGGGGGCCGGCGGGGAGCTGTTTTTT. This chain joins TRBV2 and TRBJ2-2; TRBD2 matches 10 bases. The length of the CDR3 is 17 residues. From germline, CDR1 is SNHLY and CDR2 FYNNEI. The J segment lost 7 bases and the V segment lost 0 bases, leaving 8 bases of the junction unmatched.

This chain joins TRBV7-2 and TRBJ2-3, with 14 bases aligning to TRBD2. This CDR3 spans 16 amino acids. In germline, CDR1 is SGHTA, CDR2 FQGNSA. V dropped 5 bases and J dropped 0; count of bases not matched to a gene: 1. This chain's CDR3 is CASSGLAGGSTDTQYF. CDR3 DNA sequence: TGTGCCAGCAGCGGACTAGCGGGGGGAAGCACAGATACGCAGTATTTT.

This clone was picked up one time. The J gene is TRBJ2-2, the V gene TRBV6-5; the match to TRBD1 covers 8 bases. The CDR3 is made up of 15 amino acids. CDR1 is MNHEY and CDR2 is SVGAGI in the germline V gene. The trim removed 5 bases at V and 5 bases at J, leaving 7 bases unmatched. This chain's CDR3 is CASSPGQARTGELFF. CDR3 DNA sequence: TGTGCCAGCAGTCCGGGACAGGCTAGGACCGGGGAGCTGTTTTTT.

V usage is TRBV11-2 and J usage is TRBJ2-1; TRBD1 matches 9 bases. Germline V gene data show CDR1 as SGHAT and CDR2 as FQNNGV. V lost 0 bases, J lost 7 bases, and 4 bases stayed unmatched. The CDR3 consists of 15 residues. The DNA of the CDR3 is TGTGCCAGCAGCTTAGAGTGGACAGGGGAGAATGAGCAGTTCTTC. This codes for CASSLEWTGENEQFF.

This sequence joins TRBV30 and TRBJ2-5; tentatively, D is TRBD1 (6 bases). The germline gives CDR1 GTSNPN, CDR2 SVGIG (reference sequence). The CDR3 length is 11 residues. CDR3 loop: CATGMGETQYF. The DNA of the CDR3 is TGTGCAACAGGGATGGGGGAGACCCAGTACTTC.

The chain uses TRBV29-1 and TRBJ1-2, with D perhaps TRBD1 (6 bases). Germline CDR1 is SQVTM and CDR2 is ANQGSEA. The CDR3 covers 13 residues. The V and J ends lost 4 bases and 2 bases respectively, with 11 bases between them. Here the CDR3 reads CSVVQTGNYGYTF. CDR3 bases: TGCAGCGTTGTCCAGACAGGCAACTATGGCTACACCTTC.

The genes are TRBV5-6 and TRBJ2-7; TRBD2 aligns across 10 bases. CDR3 length: 16 residues. The V gene end was trimmed by 3 bases and the J gene end by 3 bases; junction bases not matched to a gene: 9. Germline V gene sequence: CDR1 SGHDT, CDR2 YYEEEE. CDR3 protein: CASSSPTSGKFYEQYF. The CDR3 DNA reads as TGTGCCAGCAGCTCTCCCACTAGCGGGAAATTCTACGAGCAGTACTTC.

V is TRBV6-5 and J is TRBJ2-3; D is unresolved. With 6 bases removed from V and 0 bases from J, the gap between germline ends came to 13 bases. The CDR3 is made up of 15 amino acids. Per the germline V gene, CDR1 is MNHEY and CDR2 is SVGAGI. This chain's CDR3 is CASSSKWASTDTQYF. The CDR3 nucleotides read TGTGCCAGCAGCTCGAAATGGGCTAGCACAGATACGCAGTATTTT.

The rearrangement links TRBV25-1 to TRBJ1-2; D is ambiguous. Per germline, CDR1 MGHDK and CDR2 SYGVNS. V lost 0 bases, J lost 0 bases, and 11 bases lay in between. This CDR3 has 16 amino acids. The CDR3 reads CASSEYNRQSNYGYTF. CDR3 nucleotides: TGTGCCAGCAGTGAATATAACAGACAATCTAACTATGGCTACACCTTC.

V gene TRBV5-1 combines with J gene TRBJ2-7; TRBD2 is a possible D gene (5 bases). This CDR3 region has 13 residues. The germline CDR1 and CDR2 sequences are SGHRS and YFSETQ. The ends were cut back, 4 bases at V and 3 bases at J, with 11 bases in the middle. CDR3 loop: CASSLFGDYEQYF. The DNA for the CDR3 is TGCGCCAGCAGCCTTTTCGGGGACTACGAGCAGTACTTC.

J is TRBJ2-5 and V is TRBV28; D might be TRBD1 (5 bases). V gave up 8 bases and J gave up 2 bases, with 18 bases separating them. The CDR3 loop spans 15 amino acids. Per germline, CDR1 MDHEN and CDR2 SYDVKM. DNA for the CDR3: TGTGCCAGCGCCCCTGCCCAGGGTCGGCAAGAGACCCAGTACTTC. It specifies CASAPAQGRQETQYF.

J is TRBJ2-7 and V is TRBV27; TRBD2 matches 9 bases. CDR1 and CDR2 (germline): MNHEY, SMNVEV (reference sequence). The V and J ends lost 4 bases and 9 bases, in that order; junction bases with no gene match: 10. The CDR3 is made up of 14 amino acids. The chain's CDR3 is CASSSHSGSSGQYF. In DNA form, the CDR3 reads TGTGCCAGCAGTTCACATAGCGGGAGTTCCGGGCAGTACTTC.

The chain combines TRBV7-9 with TRBJ2-7; D might be TRBD1 (7 bases). The CDR3 is made up of 15 amino acids. Per the germline V gene, CDR1 is SEHNR and CDR2 is FQNEAQ (reference sequence). Between the trimmed V and J ends, which lost 5 bases and 4 bases, there was a span of 18 bases. The CDR3 DNA reads TGTGCCAGCAGCCCCTTCGGGGCAGGGGGGTACGAGCAGTACTTC. This gives the protein CASSPFGAGGYEQYF.

V is TRBV5-1 and J is TRBJ1-4; 7 bases are shared with TRBD1. Germline V gives CDR1 SGHRS, CDR2 YFSETQ. There are 17 residues in the CDR3. Germline trimming cut 2 bases from V and 6 bases from J; bases unmatched to any gene: 13. The CDR3 coding sequence is TGCGCCAGCAGCTTCCTTCCCCCGGGACAGATACATGAAAAACTGTTTTTT. Its protein product is CASSFLPPGQIHEKLFF.

The chain is built from TRBV6-1 and TRBJ2-1, with a possible D match to TRBD2 (5 bases). The CDR3 sequence is 15 residues long. CDR1 is MNHNS, CDR2 SASEGT, per germline. The V end was cut by 7 bases, the J end by 10 bases, with 23 bases between. CDR3 nucleotides: TGTGCCAGCATGAGGAACAGCGGAGCCCTATCCGAGCAGTTCTTC. This codes for CASMRNSGALSEQFF.

CDR3 protein: CASGRMFIGELFF. The CDR3 DNA reads TGTGCCAGCGGGAGAATGTTCATCGGGGAGCTGTTTTTT. The chain combines TRBV28 with TRBJ2-2, with D possibly TRBD2 on 5 matching bases. The CDR3 has 13 amino acids. V was pared by 8 bases and J by 7 bases, with 14 bases between. Germline V CDR1 and CDR2: MDHEN, SYDVKM.

CDR3 DNA sequence: TGTGCCACCGCCCCGATAGCGGGAGTCAATGAGCAGTTCTTC. This encodes CATAPIAGVNEQFF. The V and J genes are TRBV19 and TRBJ2-1, with 9 bases identical to TRBD2. From germline, CDR1 is LNHDA and CDR2 SQIVND (reference sequence). V trimming: 10 bases; J trimming: 6 bases; junction bases outside the gene matches: 10. The CDR3 extends over 14 amino acids.

The gene calls are TRBV19 and TRBJ2-7, with TRBD2 matching 7 bases. Germline trimming cut 3 bases from V and 0 bases from J; bases unmatched to any gene: 2. Germline V lookup: CDR1 LNHDA, CDR2 SQIVND (reference sequence). The CDR3 is 14 residues long. This CDR3 is CASSIAGVSYEQYF. In DNA, the CDR3 is TGTGCCAGTAGTATCGCGGGGGTCTCCTACGAGCAGTACTTC.

This clone occurred once. This chain joins TRBV19 and TRBJ1-2, with D possibly being TRBD1 (6 bases). The CDR3 consists of 15 residues. Germline CDR1 and CDR2: LNHDA and SQIVND (reference sequence). The ends were cut back, 3 bases at V and 4 bases at J, with 15 bases in the middle. The CDR3 spells CASSIDFGQIYGYTF. CDR3 in DNA: TGTGCCAGTAGTATTGACTTTGGACAGATCTATGGCTACACCTTC.

This chain joins TRBV11-3 and TRBJ2-5; TRBD2 matches 11 bases. Per the germline V gene, CDR1 is SGHNT and CDR2 is YENEEA. This CDR3 has 16 amino acids. Trimming cost V 0 bases and J 9 bases; bases outside gene matches: 9. The CDR3 coding sequence is TGTGCCAGCAGCTTAGATCGGATTGGTAGCGGGGGGGCCCAGTACTTC. Translation gives CASSLDRIGSGGAQYF.